The subject of this entry is one T cell receptor beta chain. The entry originates in a study of spatial heterogeneity in lung cancer. Overall study: Alpha-chain sequences were consistently detected less often than beta-chain sequences.

Individually, TCR cDNA molecules were each labelled with a unique molecular identifier. TCRdb passed the 5' RACE reads through MiXCR, listing each CDR3 protein once. The sample lists tens of thousands of distinct CDR3 sequences; approximately 12% were seen once. The time point is: sample taken at primary tumor resection. CDR1 is MNHEY, CDR2 SMNVEV, per germline (reference sequence). The CDR3 extends over 16 amino acids. V trimming: 5 bases; J trimming: 1 base; junction bases outside the gene matches: 7. The input for sequencing was PBMCs, taken at surgery. The J gene is TRBJ1-5, the V gene TRBV27; TRBD1 aligns across 8 bases. This TCR was sampled from a male donor with early-stage non-small cell lung cancer. In DNA form, the CDR3 reads TGTGCCAGCAGTCCGAACCGGGACAGGAGCAATCAGCCCCAGCATTTT. Protein sequence: CASSPNRDRSNQPQHF.